The clone carrying this T cell receptor (beta chain) appeared a few times. What it binds is unknown. The data belong to a study of CD8 T cells in ankylosing spondylitis. Findings and caveats of the study: The clones that were linked to disease were reported to be significantly enriched in matched synovial fluid samples from ankylosing spondylitis patients. Disease-associated clones were CD8+ and fairly uncommon in peripheral blood. Earlier studies detected some motif variants in reactive arthritis synovial fluid and blood.

Quantitative 5'-RACE was performed with molecular barcodes, and it yielded the TCR beta libraries. TCRdb reprocessed the 5' RACE reads via MiXCR and lists one record per CDR3 protein. This sample has 250,000 or so distinct CDR3 sequences, with 18% found just once. The V gene lost 9 bases and the J gene lost 6 bases, with 14 bases spanning the gap. CDR3 length equals 12 residues. The chain combines TRBV12-3 or TRBV12-4 with TRBJ1-2, with D tentatively TRBD1 (6 bases). The clonotype originates from a male donor with ankylosing spondylitis or in good health (not recorded which). Sequencing was carried out using blood, either unsorted or a sorted T cell fraction (not recorded which). The CDR3 DNA sequence: TGTGCCAGTCGTGTGGGGGGGCATGGCTACACCTTC. Protein sequence: CASRVGGHGYTF.